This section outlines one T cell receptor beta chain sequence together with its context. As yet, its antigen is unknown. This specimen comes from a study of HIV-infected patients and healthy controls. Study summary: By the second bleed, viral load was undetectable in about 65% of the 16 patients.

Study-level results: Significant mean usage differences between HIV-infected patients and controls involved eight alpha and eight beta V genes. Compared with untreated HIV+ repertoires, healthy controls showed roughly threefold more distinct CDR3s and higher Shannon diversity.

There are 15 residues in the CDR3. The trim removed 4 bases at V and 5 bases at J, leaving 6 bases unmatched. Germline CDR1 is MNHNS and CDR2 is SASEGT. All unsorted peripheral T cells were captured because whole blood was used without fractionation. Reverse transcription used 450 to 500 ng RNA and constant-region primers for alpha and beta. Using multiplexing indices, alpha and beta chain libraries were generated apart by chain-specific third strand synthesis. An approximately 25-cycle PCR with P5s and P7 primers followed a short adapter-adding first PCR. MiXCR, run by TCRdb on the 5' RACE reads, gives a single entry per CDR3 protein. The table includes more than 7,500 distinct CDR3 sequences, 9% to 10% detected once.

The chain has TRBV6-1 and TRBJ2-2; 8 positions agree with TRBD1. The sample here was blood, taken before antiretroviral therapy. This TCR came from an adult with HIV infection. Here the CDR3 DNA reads TGTGCCAGCAGTGGGGGACAGGACCTTACCGGGGAGCTGTTTTTT. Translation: CASSGGQDLTGELFF.